These 29 T cell receptor beta chains share one sample of origin, sequenced in a study of T cell responses to AZD1222 COVID-19 vaccine. Sequenced by immunoSEQ multiplex PCR; TCRdb stores in-frame clones only, minus some. In the table there are about 160,000 clones, 92% of which are singletons. Material: peripheral blood, obtained 28 days after the second AZD1222 dose. These receptors were obtained from an adult who received the AZD1222 COVID-19 vaccine.

The V call is TRBV2, the J call TRBJ2-3, with 10 positions matching TRBD2. The V segment lost 6 bases and the J segment 2 bases; nucleotides outside the gene matches: 5. The germline gives CDR1 SNHLY, CDR2 FYNNEI. The CDR3 extends over 15 amino acids. CDR3 nucleotides: TGTGCCAGCAGCGCCGGACTAGCGGTCACAGATACGCAGTATTTT. It translates to CASSAGLAVTDTQYF.

The chain recombines TRBV2 with TRBJ2-1, with 11 bases that match TRBD2. This CDR3 spans 14 amino acids. Germline V lookup: CDR1 SNHLY, CDR2 FYNNEI. Germline trimming cut 6 bases from V and 2 bases from J; bases unmatched to any gene: 0. DNA of the CDR3: TGTGCCAGCAGACTAGCGGGGGCCTACAATGAGCAGTTCTTC. As protein: CASRLAGAYNEQFF. Drawing the rest from reference TRBV2 and TRBJ2-1, the complete variable domain is EPEVTQTPSHQVTQMGQEVILRCVPISNHLYFYWYRQILGQKVEFLVSFYNNEISEKSEIFDDQFSVERPDGSNFTLKIRSTKLEDSAMYFCASRLAGAYNEQFFGPGTRLTVL.

This clone was counted only a few times. The J gene is TRBJ2-7, the V gene TRBV5-4; the D is unclear. CDR3 size: 13 residues. Germline CDR1 SGHNT, CDR2 YYREEE (reference sequence). V dropped 4 bases and J dropped 0 bases, with 8 bases sitting between them. CDR3: CASSLYGSYEQYF. Here the CDR3 DNA reads TGTGCCAGCAGCCTTTATGGCTCCTACGAGCAGTACTTC.

The genes are TRBV10-2 and TRBJ1-1, with a possible D match to TRBD1 (5 bases). V was shortened by 3 bases and J by 3 bases, with 8 bases between the two germline ends. In germline, CDR1 is WSHSY, CDR2 SAAADI. There are 13 residues in the CDR3. As DNA, the CDR3 is TGCGCCAGCAGTGACAGGGAATACACTGAAGCTTTCTTT. It is translated as CASSDREYTEAFF.

The V call is TRBV28, the J call TRBJ1-2; possibly TRBD1 for D (6 bases). This CDR3 has 13 residues. Germline V CDR1 and CDR2: MDHEN, SYDVKM. V was cut by 6 bases and J by 4 bases, with 12 bases left in between. CDR3 residues: CASSEGGGYGYTF. The CDR3 bases are TGTGCCAGCAGCGAGGGAGGGGGCTATGGCTACACCTTC.

The chain employs TRBV10-2 and TRBJ1-2; TRBD1 aligns across 7 bases. Germline values: CDR1 WSHSY, CDR2 SAAADI. CDR3 length: 14 residues. J gave up 2 bases and V 8 bases, and 8 bases lay outside the gene matches. This CDR3 reads CASSTGTENYGYTF. The CDR3 region has the DNA TGCGCCAGCTCCACCGGGACAGAAAACTATGGCTACACCTTC.

The chain is built from TRBV28 and TRBJ1-5; D not certain. The CDR3 runs 13 residues. Germline V gene lookup returns CDR1 MDHEN and CDR2 SYDVKM. V was clipped by 3 bases and J by 5 bases, with 8 bases between them. The CDR3 protein is CASSFRRDQPQHF. The DNA for the CDR3 is TGTGCCAGCAGTTTCCGCCGAGATCAGCCCCAGCATTTT.

This clone was seen only a few times. The V and J genes are TRBV19 and TRBJ1-5; D unresolved. Germline values: CDR1 LNHDA, CDR2 SQIVND (reference sequence). Trimming left V 1 base short and J 3 bases short, with 10 bases between. This CDR3 is 15 amino acids long. The CDR3 nucleotides read TGTGCCAGTAGTATAGTTCGACACCTCAATCAGCCCCAGCATTTT. Translation gives CASSIVRHLNQPQHF. Based on the CDR3 plus reference TRBV19 and TRBJ1-5, the full variable domain is DGGITQSPKYLFRKEGQNVTLSCEQNLNHDAMYWYRQDPGQGLRLIYYSQIVNDFQKGDIAEGYSVSREKKESFPLTVTSAQKNPTAFYLCASSIVRHLNQPQHFGDGTRLSIL.

The chain carries TRBV4-1 and TRBJ1-2; 7 nucleotides line up with TRBD1. Trimming took 3 bases from V and 5 from J; bases not matched to a gene: 9. Germline CDR1 and CDR2: MGHRA and YSYEKL. The CDR3 sequence is 15 residues long. CDR3: CASSHPTGRSYGYTF. The CDR3 DNA follows: TGCGCCAGCAGCCACCCGACAGGGAGAAGTTATGGCTACACCTTC.

The chain joins TRBV6-5 to TRBJ1-2; TRBD1 might be the D (6 bases). The CDR3 length is 13 residues. V lost 4 bases and J lost 8, with 14 bases in between. Germline loops: CDR1 MNHEY, CDR2 SVGAGI. The CDR3 sequence is CASSSGMGAGYTF. Here the CDR3 DNA reads TGTGCCAGCAGTTCCGGGATGGGGGCGGGCTACACCTTC.

The chain carries TRBV4-1 and TRBJ1-1; D perhaps matches TRBD1 (5 bases). V gave up 0 bases and J gave up 5 bases, with 13 bases separating them. Germline V CDR1 and CDR2: MGHRA, YSYEKL. This CDR3 is 15 amino acids long. The CDR3 DNA is TGCGCCAGCAGCCAAGAAGTGGGGGGTTGGACTGAAGCTTTCTTT. Its translation is CASSQEVGGWTEAFF.

The chain couples TRBV6-5 to TRBJ2-7; 10 nucleotides align to TRBD1. The CDR3 loop spans 14 amino acids. V was pared by 8 bases and J by 1 base, with 5 bases of the junction left unmatched. Germline lookup yields CDR1 MNHEY and CDR2 SVGAGI. The CDR3 bases are TGTGCCAGCGGGGGGACAGGGGCTTCCTACGAGCAGTACTTC. Its protein product is CASGGTGASYEQYF.

This chain links TRBV6-6 with TRBJ2-7, with 11 positions matching TRBD1. Per the germline V gene, CDR1 is MNHNY and CDR2 is SVGAGI (reference sequence). The CDR3 contains 15 residues. Trimming at V came to 4 bases and at J to 6 bases, leaving 8 bases not matched to a gene. The CDR3 nucleotides are TGTGCCAGCAGTTCCCGGACAGGGGGCTACGCCGAGCAGTACTTC. It codes for CASSSRTGGYAEQYF.

The chain combines TRBV9 with TRBJ2-7; tentative D call: TRBD1 (6 bases). CDR3 length: 15 amino acids. The V end lost 4 bases, the J end lost 6 bases, and 20 bases lay between the germline ends. Germline lookup yields CDR1 SGDLS and CDR2 YYNGEE. CDR3 sequence reads: CASSPTQQGSAEQYF. In nucleotides, the CDR3 is TGTGCCAGCAGCCCCACCCAACAGGGTTCCGCCGAGCAGTACTTC.

The chain carries TRBV2 and TRBJ1-5; the D gene is possibly TRBD1 (5 bases). The CDR3 runs 14 residues. V gave up 4 bases and J gave up 3 bases, with 10 bases separating them. CDR1 SNHLY and CDR2 FYNNEI come from the germline V gene. The CDR3 DNA is TGTGCCAGCAGTGTGGGGCAGTCCAATCAGCCCCAGCATTTT. Translating it yields CASSVGQSNQPQHF.

The chain carries TRBV4-2 and TRBJ2-7, with a possible D match to TRBD2 (6 bases). CDR3 length: 15 residues. The germline gives CDR1 LGHNA, CDR2 YNFKEQ. V was cut by 0 bases and J by 2 bases, with 11 bases left in between. For the CDR3, the DNA is TGTGCCAGCAGCCAAGAACGGGGGATCACCTACGAGCAGTACTTC. Residues: CASSQERGITYEQYF.

This clone was seen once. The J gene is TRBJ1-3, the V gene TRBV11-2; D is undetermined. CDR3 size: 16 residues. CDR1 and CDR2 (germline): SGHAT, FQNNGV. V was clipped by 2 bases and J by 0 bases, with 11 bases between them. The DNA for the CDR3 is TGTGCCAGCAGCTTATACCGTATAGGCTCTGGAAACACCATATATTTT. Translating it yields CASSLYRIGSGNTIYF.

A single count supports this clone. The rearrangement uses TRBV7-3 and TRBJ2-5; 10 positions agree with TRBD2. Per the germline V gene, CDR1 is SGHTA and CDR2 is FQGTGA. The CDR3 is made up of 15 amino acids. With 4 bases clipped from V and 4 bases from J, the junction kept 6 bases outside the gene matches. The CDR3 coding sequence is TGTGCCAGCAGCTCCTCCGGGACTAGCGCAGAGACCCAGTACTTC. It translates to CASSSSGTSAETQYF.

The J gene is TRBJ1-6, the V gene TRBV6-6; 9 bases line up with TRBD1. The junction had 13 bases not matched to a gene; V was cut back by 5 bases and J by 8 bases. This CDR3 contains 17 residues. CDR1 is MNHNY, CDR2 SVGAGI, per germline (reference sequence). The CDR3 spells CASSRARDRVRDSPLHF. The CDR3 DNA is TGTGCCAGCAGTCGCGCCCGGGACAGGGTTCGGGATTCACCCCTCCACTTT.

This clone was observed a single time. V usage is TRBV7-8 and J usage is TRBJ1-2; the match to TRBD1 covers 12 bases. Germline CDR1 is SGHVS and CDR2 is FQNEAQ. The length of the CDR3 is 15 residues. J lost 4 bases, V lost 4 bases, and 4 bases had no gene match. In nucleotides, the CDR3 is TGTGCCAGCAGCTACGGGACAGGGGGCGCCTATGGCTACACCTTC. The encoded protein is CASSYGTGGAYGYTF.

The chain employs TRBV5-6 and TRBJ1-1; D not resolved. This CDR3 is 13 amino acids long. Trimming removed 0 bases from V and 8 bases from J, with 11 bases in between. CDR1 is SGHDT, CDR2 YYEEEE, per germline. The CDR3 DNA reads TGTGCCAGCAGCTTGGTCTATGGGGAAGAAGCTTTCTTT. It translates to CASSLVYGEEAFF.

The chain recombines TRBV2 with TRBJ2-2; 7 bases map to TRBD2. V gave up 10 bases and J gave up 7 bases; unmatched junction bases: 12. The CDR3 has 14 residues. Germline values: CDR1 SNHLY, CDR2 FYNNEI. The CDR3 nucleotides are TGTGCCACCACTAGCGTCTCAAGAGGCGGGGAGCTGTTTTTT. The encoded protein is CATTSVSRGGELFF.

The chain uses TRBV29-1 and TRBJ2-1; 10 positions match TRBD2. CDR3 size: 13 residues. The germline CDR1 and CDR2 sequences are SQVTM and ANQGSEA. V trimming: 3 bases; J trimming: 9 bases; junction bases outside the gene matches: 5. CDR3: CSVDKRGGFEQFF. The CDR3 DNA reads as TGCAGCGTTGATAAGCGGGGGGGCTTTGAGCAGTTCTTC.

The chain joins TRBV6-5 to TRBJ1-5; a possible D gene is TRBD1 (6 bases). Trimming left V 6 bases short and J 3 bases short, with 12 bases between. The CDR3 contains 14 residues. Germline V gene data show CDR1 as MNHEY and CDR2 as SVGAGI. The CDR3 DNA sequence: TGTGCCAGCAGCCAAAGGGGGTTCAATCAGCCCCAGCATTTT. It codes for CASSQRGFNQPQHF.

J is TRBJ1-2 and V is TRBV5-1; D gene unclear. The germline CDR1 and CDR2 sequences are SGHRS and YFSETQ. The CDR3 totals 13 residues. With 3 bases removed from V and 2 bases from J, the gap between germline ends came to 8 bases. The CDR3 region is CASSSTANYGYTF. CDR3 DNA sequence: TGCGCCAGCAGCTCCACGGCCAACTATGGCTACACCTTC.

This chain uses TRBV19 with TRBJ2-2; maybe TRBD2 (5 bases). The V gene lost 4 bases and the J gene lost 3 bases, with 12 bases spanning the gap. CDR3 size: 15 residues. Germline lookup yields CDR1 LNHDA and CDR2 SQIVND (reference sequence). In DNA, the CDR3 is TGTGCCAGTAGTACCGAAAGCGGTTACACCGGGGAGCTGTTTTTT. It codes for CASSTESGYTGELFF. Full variable domain (missing parts from reference TRBV19 and TRBJ2-2): DGGITQSPKYLFRKEGQNVTLSCEQNLNHDAMYWYRQDPGQGLRLIYYSQIVNDFQKGDIAEGYSVSREKKESFPLTVTSAQKNPTAFYLCASSTESGYTGELFFGEGSRLTVL.

V usage is TRBV7-9 and J usage is TRBJ1-5, with no clear D. V gave up 4 bases and J gave up 0 bases, with 7 bases separating them. The CDR3 totals 14 residues. Germline V gene sequence: CDR1 SEHNR, CDR2 FQNEAQ (reference sequence). The DNA for the CDR3 is TGTGCCAGCAGCTCACAACTTAGCAATCAGCCCCAGCATTTT. It yields the protein CASSSQLSNQPQHF.

V is TRBV9 and J is TRBJ1-1; TRBD1 matches at 9 bases. The CDR3 runs 16 residues. The V segment lost 1 base and the J segment 0 bases; nucleotides outside the gene matches: 4. Per the germline V gene, CDR1 is SGDLS and CDR2 is YYNGEE. CDR3 coding DNA: TGTGCCAGCAGCGTATACAGGGGGCCTATGAACACTGAAGCTTTCTTT. Amino acids: CASSVYRGPMNTEAFF.

About this clone itself: The same CDR3 is also encoded by other DNA sequences in this sample. The chain combines TRBV6-5 with TRBJ1-5, with D uncertain. The germline gives CDR1 MNHEY, CDR2 SVGAGI. The CDR3 loop spans 14 amino acids. V lost 6 bases and J 0 bases, leaving 9 bases between the germline ends. CDR3 amino acids: CASSYSNSNQPQHF. In nucleotides, the CDR3 is TGTGCCAGCAGCTACAGCAATAGCAATCAGCCCCAGCATTTT.